Listed here is a single T cell receptor (beta chain). The data belong to a study of blood T cell repertoires in COVID-19. In the study overall: Samples of COVID-19 (acute and convalescent) were obtained from the United States, Italy and Spain. The analysed material was cDNA or gDNA that came from T cells, B-cell-depleted T cells, or PBMCs.

The authors' processing: Amplified reference gene primers provided the basis for estimating nucleated cell counts. Assay: immunoSEQ multiplex PCR; the TCRdb copy retains only in-frame clones and omits some. V, J and clone size are those of that table, while D and trimming were read from the DNA. This sample yields roughly 41,000 clones, of which around 81% are seen a single time; roughly 45% belongs to the top ten. The germline V gene has CDR1 SQVTM and CDR2 ANQGSEA. The CDR3 is 13 amino acids. V trimming: 4 bases; J trimming: 4 bases; junction bases outside the gene matches: 5. This chain uses TRBV29-1 with TRBJ1-1; 8 bases line up with TRBD1. The TCR sequence derives from a woman of 80 years or more with acute or convalescent COVID-19. Sequenced material: peripheral blood. CDR3 amino acids: CSVAPTGGTEAFF. Written as DNA, the CDR3 is TGCAGCGTTGCGCCTACAGGGGGCACTGAAGCTTTCTTT.